Below, 15 T cell receptor beta chains from the same sample are listed, as sequenced in a study of beta chain features in type 1 diabetes. Expressed TCRB transcripts were sequenced because the isolated RNA had all been reverse transcribed beforehand. The data were produced by immunoSEQ multiplex PCR, yet TCRdb's version contains in-frame clones alone and is incomplete. The sample carries around 350,000 clones, roughly 12% recorded once. The sample was naive CD4+ T cells from blood. These receptors were taken from a man younger than 35 in good health.

V is TRBV9 and J is TRBJ2-7, with D perhaps TRBD2 (6 bases). Trimming cost V 3 bases and J 2 bases, with 15 bases left between them. The CDR3 totals 15 residues. Germline CDR1 reads SGDLS; CDR2 reads YYNGEE. CDR3: CASSGSGTSTYEQYF. The CDR3 nucleotides are TGTGCCAGCAGCGGCTCCGGGACTTCCACCTACGAGCAGTACTTC. Together with reference TRBV9 and TRBJ2-7, the CDR3 gives the full variable domain: DSGVTQTPKHLITATGQRVTLRCSPRSGDLSVYWYQQSLDQGLQFLIQYYNGEERAKGNILERFSAQQFPDLHSELNLSSLELGDSALYFCASSGSGTSTYEQYFGPGTRLTVT.

The chain couples TRBV7-2 to TRBJ1-4, with 7 bases identical to TRBD1. Germline CDR1 SGHTA, CDR2 FQGNSA. Trimming cost V 1 base and J 7 bases; bases outside gene matches: 12. The CDR3 is made up of 17 amino acids. The chain's CDR3 is CASSLVHRYRGGEKLFF. The DNA of the CDR3 is TGTGCCAGCAGCTTAGTACATCGGTACAGGGGAGGTGAAAAACTGTTTTTT.

V is TRBV7-2 and J is TRBJ2-5, with D possibly TRBD2 on 6 matching bases. Trimming took off 7 bases at V and 5 bases at J, with 14 bases between the two ends. CDR1 and CDR2 from the germline V gene are SGHTA and FQGNSA. The CDR3 runs to 13 residues. This CDR3 reads CASIPGDKETQYF. CDR3 DNA sequence: TGTGCCAGCATTCCGGGGGATAAGGAGACCCAGTACTTC.

The chain links TRBV19 to TRBJ2-1, with a weak D call TRBD1 (6 bases). V was shortened by 5 bases and J by 4 bases, with 12 bases between the two germline ends. The CDR3 is 14 residues long. Germline assignment: CDR1 LNHDA and CDR2 SQIVND (reference sequence). CDR3 bases: TGTGCCAGTAGTTTGGGGGCCTCTTACAATGAGCAGTTCTTC. The encoded protein is CASSLGASYNEQFF.

This clone was observed many times. The chain combines TRBV4-3 with TRBJ2-3, with 10 bases matching TRBD2. V shed 2 bases, J shed 6 bases, and the junction held 5 bases outside the gene matches. The germline V gene encodes CDR1 LGHNA and CDR2 YSLEER. This CDR3 is built from 15 residues. The CDR3 DNA reads TGCGCCAGCAGCCAACTAGCGGGGGCCTACGATACGCAGTATTTT. Encoded protein: CASSQLAGAYDTQYF.

The CDR3 sequence is CASSELSSGYNEQFF. The CDR3 region has the DNA TGTGCCAGCAGTGAATTGTCTAGTGGGTACAATGAGCAGTTCTTC. The genes are TRBV2 and TRBJ2-1; no clear D. V was shortened by 2 bases and J by 4 bases, with 12 bases between the two germline ends. The CDR3 contains 15 residues. Germline CDR1 reads SNHLY; CDR2 reads FYNNEI.

This chain links TRBV13 with TRBJ1-3; no firm D call. The CDR3 covers 14 residues. The germline V gene has CDR1 PRHDT and CDR2 FYEKMQ (reference sequence). V lost 1 base and J lost 0, with 4 bases in between. The CDR3 reads CASSLAGSGNTIYF. The CDR3 DNA sequence: TGTGCCAGCAGCTTAGCGGGCTCTGGAAACACCATATATTTT.

The genes are TRBV6-1 and TRBJ2-5; the D gene is possibly TRBD2 (5 bases). V dropped 4 bases and J dropped 0 bases, with 12 bases sitting between them. The germline gives CDR1 MNHNS, CDR2 SASEGT. This CDR3 is 15 amino acids long. In DNA, the CDR3 is TGTGCCAGCAGTGTAAACCCGGGGTACCAAGAGACCCAGTACTTC. Translated: CASSVNPGYQETQYF.

The rearrangement joins TRBV7-2 to TRBJ2-5; 7 bases fit TRBD2. The V gene end was trimmed by 10 bases and the J gene end by 5 bases; junction bases not matched to a gene: 10. This CDR3 has 13 amino acids. In germline, CDR1 is SGHTA, CDR2 FQGNSA. The CDR3 reads CATHRNGGETQYF. The CDR3 nucleotides read TGTGCCACCCACAGGAACGGGGGGGAGACCCAGTACTTC.

This clone was found a few times. The chain combines TRBV7-2 with TRBJ1-1; a weak D match, TRBD1 (5 bases). Germline loops: CDR1 SGHTA, CDR2 FQGNSA. V lost 3 bases, J lost 4 bases, and 12 bases lay in between. The CDR3 spans 14 residues. CDR3 region: CASSFGRVGTEAFF. CDR3 nucleotide sequence: TGTGCCAGCAGCTTTGGCAGGGTGGGCACTGAAGCTTTCTTT.

This chain joins TRBV10-3 and TRBJ2-2, with 8 bases matching TRBD2. The ends lost 10 bases at V and 5 bases at J; junction bases unmatched: 9. Germline CDR1 and CDR2: ENHRY and SYGVKD. The CDR3 runs 14 residues. CDR3 amino acids: CATYSGSGTGELFF. DNA for the CDR3: TGTGCCACTTACAGCGGGAGCGGGACCGGGGAGCTGTTTTTT.

This clone was recorded a few times. V gene TRBV5-6 combines with J gene TRBJ1-2; D unclear. Trimming stripped 3 bases from V and 4 bases from J, with 13 bases between. Per germline, CDR1 SGHDT and CDR2 YYEEEE. The CDR3 is 14 amino acids. The CDR3 region has the DNA TGTGCCAGCAGCTCCCCAGCGCAGATCTATGGCTACACCTTC. This encodes CASSSPAQIYGYTF.

In this sample, this clone turned up a few times. The chain joins TRBV9 to TRBJ2-5; D is unclear. V was trimmed by 0 bases and J by 1 base, leaving 7 bases between them. The CDR3 has 14 residues. CDR1 is SGDLS and CDR2 is YYNGEE in the germline V gene. The CDR3 DNA reads TGTGCCAGCAGCGTAGGGGCAATCCAAGAGACCCAGTACTTC. This translates into CASSVGAIQETQYF.

The chain employs TRBV18 and TRBJ2-2; 12 bases agree with TRBD2. V lost 0 bases and J lost 7; bases outside the gene matches: 3. Germline V gene lookup returns CDR1 KGHSH and CDR2 LQKENI. The CDR3 is 16 residues long. Here the CDR3 reads CASSPPGLAGGGELFF. CDR3 sequence (DNA): TGTGCCAGCTCACCACCGGGACTAGCGGGCGGCGGGGAGCTGTTTTTT. Variable domain in full (rest from reference TRBV18 and TRBJ2-2): NAGVMQNPRHLVRRRGQEARLRCSPMKGHSHVYWYRQLPEEGLKFMVYLQKENIIDESGMPKERFSAEFPKEGPSILRIQQVVRGDSAAYFCASSPPGLAGGGELFFGEGSRLTVL.

The chain uses TRBV6-6 and TRBJ1-5, with D unclear. V gave up 2 bases and J gave up 6 bases, with 14 bases separating them. Germline V lookup: CDR1 MNHNY, CDR2 SVGAGI (reference sequence). CDR3 length: 15 amino acids. CDR3: CASSYSFRNGQPQHF. CDR3 DNA sequence: TGTGCCAGCAGTTACAGTTTCAGGAACGGTCAGCCCCAGCATTTT.